This section outlines one TCR beta chain sequence together with its context. The data belong to a study of blood T cell repertoires in COVID-19. Study-level information: T cells, B-cell-depleted T cells, or PBMCs provided the cDNA or gDNA that served as material.

In the source study's methods: Quantification of nucleated cells was approximated via reference gene primer amplification. TCRdb's table, derived via immunoSEQ multiplex PCR, lists solely in-frame clones and lacks some. D and trimming were read from the DNA, whereas the V and J calls and clone size are those reported in that table. Of fewer than 200,000 clones in the sample, about 88% were seen once. Trimming stripped 1 base from V and 11 bases from J, with 8 bases between. This CDR3 has 10 residues. Germline lookup yields CDR1 DFQATT and CDR2 SNEGSKA (reference sequence). The chain employs TRBV20-1 and TRBJ1-2; no reliable D call. The sequenced sample was peripheral blood. The receptor was isolated from a middle-aged man with active or convalescent COVID-19. The CDR3 DNA reads TGCAGTGCTAGAGTAGCCGAGTACACCTTC. Its translation is CSARVAEYTF.